The next 18 T cell receptor beta chains were all read from a single sample in a study of T cell clonality in common variable immunodeficiency. Some clones are missing from TCRdb's copy, which holds only in-frame ones; the method was immunoSEQ multiplex PCR. The repertoire shows around 50,000 clones, none seen only once; the top ten take 5.4%. The specimen sequenced was peripheral blood mononuclear cells. These receptors were obtained from a person aged 18-70 years in good health.

This clone appeared many times. The CDR3 end is not reached by the read, which stops 3 residues before it; the germline J gene fills it in. V gene TRBV7-2 combines with J gene TRBJ1-3; D possibly corresponds to TRBD1 (5 bases). Germline CDR1 and CDR2: SGHTA and FQGNSA. This CDR3 region has 14 residues. Trimming left V 4 bases short and J 4 bases short, with 11 bases between. This chain's CDR3 is CASSSQGAGNTIYF. The sequenced CDR3 bases are TGTGCCAGCAGCTCCCAGGGAGCCGGAAACACC. The variable domain in full, with the rest retrieved from reference TRBV7-2 and TRBJ1-3, is GAGVSQSPSNKVTEKGKDVELRCDPISGHTALYWYRQSLGQGLEFLIYFQGNSAPDKSGLPSDRFSAERTGGSVSTLTIQRTQQEDSAVYLCASSSQGAGNTIYFGEGSWLTVV.

This clone was observed at least ten times. The read ends 3 residues before the CDR3 terminus; that terminus is restored from the germline J gene. Other DNA sequences of this sample code for an identical CDR3. This rearrangement joins TRBV18 to TRBJ1-1, with 8 bases fitting TRBD1. There are 13 residues in the CDR3. J lost 4 bases, V lost 4 bases, and 2 bases had no gene match. The germline gives CDR1 KGHSH, CDR2 LQKENI. The CDR3 loop is CASSLQGATEAFF. The CDR3 DNA, read in part, is TGTGCCAGCTCACTGCAGGGGGCCACTGAA.

This clone was counted many times. The read comes to an end 3 residues before the CDR3 does, leaving the germline J gene to fill in the end. The rearrangement uses TRBV7-2 and TRBJ2-7, with TRBD2 matching over 11 bases. V gave up 5 bases and J gave up 6 bases; unmatched junction bases: 6. The CDR3 is 14 residues long. From germline, CDR1 is SGHTA and CDR2 FQGNSA. CDR3 in amino acids: CASSNSGRASEQYF. The covered CDR3 bases are TGTGCCAGCAGCAATAGCGGGAGGGCCTCCGAG.

The table lists this clone with many counts. The read ends 3 residues before the CDR3 terminus; that terminus is restored from the germline J gene. The rearrangement uses TRBV19 and TRBJ1-1; D may be TRBD1 (6 bases). V gave up 5 bases and J gave up 0 bases, with 10 bases separating them. The CDR3 totals 14 residues. CDR1 and CDR2 from the germline V gene are LNHDA and SQIVND (reference sequence). The sequenced CDR3 bases are TGTGCCAGTAGTTACAGGGAGTTGAACACTGAA. Translated, it gives CASSYRELNTE. The full CDR3 protein reads CASSYRELNTEAFF.

This clone has a count of ten or more. Read data end 3 residues before the CDR3 end; the end is taken from the germline J gene. The rearrangement links TRBV5-1 to TRBJ2-1, with D tentatively TRBD1 (5 bases). The V and J ends lost 4 bases and 0 bases respectively, with 11 bases between them. This CDR3 has 15 residues. Germline loops: CDR1 SGHRS, CDR2 YFSETQ. The sequenced part of the CDR3 DNA is TGCGCCAGCAGCCAGGGCGAGAGCTCCTACAATGAG. It codes for CASSQGESSYNE. The CDR3 reads in full as CASSQGESSYNEQFF.

This clone was recorded at least ten times. The sequence runs out 3 residues before the end of the CDR3; the remainder is reconstructed from the germline J gene. The chain links TRBV7-9 to TRBJ1-1, with 7 bases that match TRBD1. Germline V gene data show CDR1 as SEHNR and CDR2 as FQNEAQ (reference sequence). The V segment lost 0 bases and the J segment 4 bases; nucleotides outside the gene matches: 2. The CDR3 totals 14 residues. CDR3: CASSLAHRGTEAFF. CDR3 DNA, as far as it was read: TGTGCCAGCAGCTTAGCCCACAGGGGCACTGAA.

This clone was seen many times. The sequence runs out 3 residues before the end of the CDR3; the remainder is reconstructed from the germline J gene. V usage is TRBV7-9 and J usage is TRBJ1-1, with D perhaps matching TRBD1 (5 bases). Trimming cost V 5 bases and J 1 base, with 14 bases left between them. The germline CDR1 and CDR2 sequences are SEHNR and FQNEAQ (reference sequence). The CDR3 consists of 15 residues. The CDR3 bases that were read are TGTGCCAGCAGCAGAGAGGGGTCCGGGAACACTGAA. Protein product: CASSREGSGNTE. The complete CDR3 reads CASSREGSGNTEAFF.

This clone was detected ten times or more. With the read ending 3 residues before the CDR3 end, the germline J gene is used to fill in that end. The chain employs TRBV29-1 and TRBJ1-2; D unclear. Trimming pared 4 bases from V and 2 bases from J, leaving 14 bases between. Germline V CDR1 and CDR2: SQVTM, ANQGSEA. This CDR3 has 14 amino acids. Incomplete CDR3 DNA: TGCAGCGTTGCGAGGCAGAGCGGAAACTATGGC. This sequence encodes CSVARQSGNYG. The CDR3 reads in full as CSVARQSGNYGYTF.

This clone came up many times. Sequencing ends 3 residues short of the CDR3 end; the germline J gene provides the rest. The V call is TRBV27, the J call TRBJ2-3; 7 bases fit TRBD2. The CDR3 contains 14 residues. Germline CDR1 reads MNHEY; CDR2 reads SMNVEV (reference sequence). V shed 5 bases, J shed 6 bases, and the junction held 8 bases outside the gene matches. CDR3 region: CASSHLAVGDTQYF. The sequenced part of the CDR3 DNA is TGTGCCAGCAGTCACCTAGCGGTCGGTGATACG.

As for this clone: The DNA ends 3 residues before the CDR3 does, and the rest of the CDR3 is filled in from the germline J gene. This chain links TRBV19 with TRBJ1-1; 11 positions agree with TRBD1. The length of the CDR3 is 16 residues. CDR1 is LNHDA, CDR2 SQIVND, per germline (reference sequence). The V and J ends lost 7 bases and 3 bases, in that order; junction bases with no gene match: 10. Here the CDR3 reads CASMRTGGAPDTEAFF. The DNA read from the CDR3 is TGTGCCAGTATGAGGACAGGGGGCGCCCCGGACACTGAA.

This clone was seen a few times. The read comes to an end 3 residues before the CDR3 does, leaving the germline J gene to fill in the end. The J gene is TRBJ1-4, the V gene TRBV5-6; possible D gene TRBD1, 5 bases. Germline values: CDR1 SGHDT, CDR2 YYEEEE. The CDR3 runs to 13 residues. The CDR3 loop is CASSLSSWGELFF. The DNA read from the CDR3 is TGTGCCAGCAGCTTGTCTTCGTGGGGGGAA.

The sample holds many counts of this clone. The CDR3 goes on 3 residues after the read ends, and that part is filled in from the germline J gene. The chain uses TRBV20-1 and TRBJ2-2, with 16 bases matching TRBD2. CDR3 length: 17 residues. The germline V gene encodes CDR1 DFQATT and CDR2 SNEGSKA (reference sequence). V lost 6 bases and J lost 2; bases outside the gene matches: 6. The sequenced CDR3 bases are TGCAGTGCCCGGGGACTAGCGGGAGGGGGCAACACCGGGGAG. It translates to CSARGLAGGGNTGE. The full-length CDR3 reads as CSARGLAGGGNTGELFF.

This clone was recorded at least ten times. The CDR3 DNA, read in part, is TGTGCCAGCTCAATAGTAGGGGAG. Its protein is CASSIVGE. The whole CDR3 sequence is CASSIVGELFF. V usage is TRBV5-5 and J usage is TRBJ2-2; D remains ambiguous. The read ends 3 residues shy of where the CDR3 ends; the end is completed using the germline J gene. Germline assignment: CDR1 SGHKS and CDR2 YYEKEE (reference sequence). This CDR3 has 11 residues. V was cut by 7 bases and J by 8 bases, with 9 bases left in between.

Note on this clone: The CDR3 goes on 3 residues after the read ends, and that part is filled in from the germline J gene. J is TRBJ2-1 and V is TRBV2; D may be TRBD1 (5 bases). This CDR3 region has 15 residues. V was pared by 5 bases and J by 0 bases, with 11 bases between. Germline V gene data show CDR1 as SNHLY and CDR2 as FYNNEI. The part of the CDR3 DNA that was read is TGTGCCAGCAGTCGACAGCCCGACTCCTACAATGAG. Translation: CASSRQPDSYNE. The full-length CDR3 reads as CASSRQPDSYNEQFF.

This clone was seen at least ten times. The CDR3 extends 3 residues past the end of the read, so its final part is completed from the germline J gene. The chain combines TRBV18 with TRBJ1-3; D is undetermined. The germline V gene has CDR1 KGHSH and CDR2 LQKENI. The CDR3 covers 15 residues. The V and J ends lost 6 bases and 2 bases respectively, with 14 bases between them. The CDR3: CASSPLADTGNTIYF. CDR3 DNA (partial): TGTGCCAGCTCCCCCTTAGCGGATACTGGAAACACC.

This clone was found many times. The CDR3 extends 3 residues past the end of the read, so its final part is completed from the germline J gene. The chain uses TRBV15 and TRBJ1-4; TRBD1 might be the D (6 bases). Trimming left V 7 bases short and J 3 bases short, with 12 bases between. Germline V gives CDR1 LNHNV, CDR2 YYDKDF (reference sequence). The CDR3 consists of 14 residues. The CDR3 DNA, read in part, is TGTGCCACCAAGAGGACAGAAGCTAATGAAAAA. Translating gives CATKRTEANEK. The whole CDR3 is CATKRTEANEKLFF.

A word on this clone: The read halts 3 residues ahead of the CDR3 end, with the missing end drawn from the germline J gene. The gene calls are TRBV25-1 and TRBJ2-2; a weak D match, TRBD2 (5 bases). Germline CDR1 MGHDK, CDR2 SYGVNS. The CDR3 is made up of 14 amino acids. V shed 0 bases and J shed 6 bases, with 8 bases lying between them. The covered CDR3 bases are TGTGCCAGCAGTGAATACCGGGGTGCCGGGGAG. This gives the protein CASSEYRGAGE. The CDR3, in full, reads CASSEYRGAGELFF.

This clone was seen ten or more times. Read sequence stops 3 residues before the CDR3 end, and the germline J gene provides the missing end. The V gene is TRBV5-4, the J gene TRBJ2-5; 13 positions agree with TRBD2. The CDR3 is made up of 16 amino acids. In germline, CDR1 is SGHNT, CDR2 YYREEE (reference sequence). The ends lost 0 bases at V and 3 bases at J; junction bases unmatched: 2. CDR3 amino acids: CASSLAGLAGEETQYF. The CDR3 DNA, read in part, is TGTGCCAGCAGCTTGGCCGGACTAGCGGGAGAAGAGACC.